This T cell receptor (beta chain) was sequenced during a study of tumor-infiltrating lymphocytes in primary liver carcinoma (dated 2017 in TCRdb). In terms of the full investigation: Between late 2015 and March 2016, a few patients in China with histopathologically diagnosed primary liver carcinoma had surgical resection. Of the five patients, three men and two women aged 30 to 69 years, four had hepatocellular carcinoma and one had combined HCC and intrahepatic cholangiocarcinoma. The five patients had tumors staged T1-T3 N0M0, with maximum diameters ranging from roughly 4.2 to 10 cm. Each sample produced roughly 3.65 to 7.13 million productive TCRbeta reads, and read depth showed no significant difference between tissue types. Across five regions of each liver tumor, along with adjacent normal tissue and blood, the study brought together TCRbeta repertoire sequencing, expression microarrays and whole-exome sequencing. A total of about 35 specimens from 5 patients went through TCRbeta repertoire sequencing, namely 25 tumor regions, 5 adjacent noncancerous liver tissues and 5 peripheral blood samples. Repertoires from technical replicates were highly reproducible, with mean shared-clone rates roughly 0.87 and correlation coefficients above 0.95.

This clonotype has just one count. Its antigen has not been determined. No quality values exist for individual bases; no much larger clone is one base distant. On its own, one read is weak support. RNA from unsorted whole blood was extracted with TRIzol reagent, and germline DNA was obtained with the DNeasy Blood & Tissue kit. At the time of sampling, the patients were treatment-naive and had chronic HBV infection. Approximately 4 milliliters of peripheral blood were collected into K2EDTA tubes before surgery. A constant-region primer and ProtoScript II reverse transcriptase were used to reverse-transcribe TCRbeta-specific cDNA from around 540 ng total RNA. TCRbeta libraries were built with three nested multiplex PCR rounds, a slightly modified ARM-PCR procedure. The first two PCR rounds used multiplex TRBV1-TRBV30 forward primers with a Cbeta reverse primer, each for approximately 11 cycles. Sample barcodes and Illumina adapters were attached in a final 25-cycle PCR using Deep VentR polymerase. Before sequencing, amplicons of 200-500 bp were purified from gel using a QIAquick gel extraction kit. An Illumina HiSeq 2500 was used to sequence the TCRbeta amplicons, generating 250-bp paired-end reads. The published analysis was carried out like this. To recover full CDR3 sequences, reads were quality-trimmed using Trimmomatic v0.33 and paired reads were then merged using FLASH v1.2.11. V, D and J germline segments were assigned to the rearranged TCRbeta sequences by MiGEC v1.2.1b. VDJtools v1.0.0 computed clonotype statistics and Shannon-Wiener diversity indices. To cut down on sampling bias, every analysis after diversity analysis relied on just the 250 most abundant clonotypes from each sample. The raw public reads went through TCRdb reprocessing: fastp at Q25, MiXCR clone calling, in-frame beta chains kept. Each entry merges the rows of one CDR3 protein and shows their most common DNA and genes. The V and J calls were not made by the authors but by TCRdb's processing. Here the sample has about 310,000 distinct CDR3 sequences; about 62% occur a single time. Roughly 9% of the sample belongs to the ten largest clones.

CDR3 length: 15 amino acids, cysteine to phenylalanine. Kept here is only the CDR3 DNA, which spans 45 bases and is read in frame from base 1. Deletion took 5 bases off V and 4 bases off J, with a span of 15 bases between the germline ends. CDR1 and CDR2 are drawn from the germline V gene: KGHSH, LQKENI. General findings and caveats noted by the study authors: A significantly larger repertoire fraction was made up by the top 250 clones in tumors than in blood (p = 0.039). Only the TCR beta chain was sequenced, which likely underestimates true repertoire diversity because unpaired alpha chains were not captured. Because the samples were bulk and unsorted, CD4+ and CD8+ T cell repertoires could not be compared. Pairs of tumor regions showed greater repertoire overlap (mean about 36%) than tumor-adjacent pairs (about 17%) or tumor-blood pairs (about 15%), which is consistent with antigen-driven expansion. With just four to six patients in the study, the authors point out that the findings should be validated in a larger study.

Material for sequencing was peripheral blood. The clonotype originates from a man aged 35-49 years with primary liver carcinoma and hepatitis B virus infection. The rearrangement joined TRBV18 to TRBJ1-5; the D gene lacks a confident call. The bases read TGTGCCAGCTCATCTCCGCGAGGTGAGAATCAGCCCCAGCATTTT. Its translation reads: CASSSPRGENQPQHF.